This T cell receptor beta chain was documented in a study of blood T cell repertoires in COVID-19. Produced via immunoSEQ multiplex PCR; TCRdb's table is partial and in-frame only. The sample consists of 150,000 to 200,000 clones, 80% to 90% of them appearing once. Germline V CDR1 and CDR2: SGHAT, FQNNGV. The V and J ends lost 3 bases and 7 bases respectively, with 18 bases between them. The CDR3 is made up of 15 amino acids. The chain couples TRBV11-2 to TRBJ2-5, with D possibly matching TRBD2 (5 bases). Sequenced material: peripheral blood. The receptor was derived from a man aged 45-65 years with active or convalescent COVID-19. In DNA, the CDR3 is TGTGCCAGCAGCTTTTCGGACTTAGCTTATGGGACCCAGTACTTC. This sequence encodes CASSFSDLAYGTQYF.